The rows below give T cell receptor beta chains drawn from one sample of a study of human T cells and chemical hapten exposure. A single record per CDR3 protein comes from TCRdb applying MiXCR to the RACE reads. The top ten clones hold under 13% of a sample with roughly 97,000 distinct CDR3 sequences, less than 35% of them seen once. Sample: whole blood, taken in connection with sensitization to the hapten diphenylcyclopropenone (DPC). Receptor source: a man aged 40-49 years with alopecia areata. Some clones in this sample may be carry-over from other donors' samples. The CDR3 runs from the conserved cysteine through the conserved F or W. Not every row has a clone size; where given, it reads once, few, many or a size class.

cdr3_aa: CASSLYYEQYF
v_call: TRBV28
clone_size: few
j_call: TRBJ2-7

cdr3_aa: CASSLPGLAGGSEQFF
v_call: TRBV7-2
clone_size: few
j_call: TRBJ2-1

cdr3_aa: CASSLEVGKAYEQYF
v_call: TRBV2
clone_size: -
j_call: TRBJ2-7

cdr3_aa: CASPQGEGEQETQYF
v_call: TRBV28
clone_size: -
j_call: TRBJ2-5

cdr3_aa: CASTGTNGGEQFF
v_call: TRBV5-1
clone_size: -
j_call: TRBJ2-1

cdr3_aa: CSVVELAGHTYNEQFF
v_call: TRBV29-1
clone_size: few
j_call: TRBJ2-1

cdr3_aa: CASSAGQGGTQYF
v_call: TRBV19
clone_size: -
j_call: TRBJ2-3

cdr3_aa: CASSTTLNGANVLTF
v_call: TRBV18
clone_size: few
j_call: TRBJ2-6

cdr3_aa: CASRKGSYEQYF
v_call: TRBV2
clone_size: once
j_call: TRBJ2-7

cdr3_aa: CAISDRAYNEQFF
v_call: TRBV10-3
clone_size: few
j_call: TRBJ2-1

cdr3_aa: CASSLYISYEQYF
v_call: TRBV28
clone_size: -
j_call: TRBJ2-7

cdr3_aa: CASSLLETQYF
v_call: TRBV7-2
clone_size: many
j_call: TRBJ2-5